Listed below are T cell receptor beta chains from one sample, sequenced in a study of blood T cell repertoires in COVID-19. Measured with immunoSEQ multiplex PCR; TCRdb has only the in-frame clones, and not every one. The sample contains over 200,000 clones, around four fifths of which appear only once. Sequenced material: peripheral blood. These receptors were obtained from a woman in her 70s with active or convalescent COVID-19. CDR3s include the opening cysteine and the closing phenylalanine or tryptophan. A D gene is named only where the DNA matches it firmly. Clone size is not always given. Where it is, it says once, few, many or a class for expanded clones.

d_call: -; clone_size: -; v_call: TRBV5-6; j_call: TRBJ1-4; cdr3_nt: TGTGCCAGCACTGGAGGTTTGTCGGGGGGCAGTGAAAAACTGTTTTTT; cdr3_aa: CASTGGLSGGSEKLFF
d_call: -; clone_size: -; v_call: TRBV18; j_call: TRBJ1-1; cdr3_nt: TGTGCCAGCTCACCAGCGGGGACCACTGAAGCTTTCTTT; cdr3_aa: CASSPAGTTEAFF
d_call: TRBD1; clone_size: -; v_call: TRBV19; j_call: TRBJ1-1; cdr3_nt: TGTGCCAGTAGTATAGGCGACAGGGGCACTGAAGCTTTCTTT; cdr3_aa: CASSIGDRGTEAFF
d_call: -; clone_size: -; v_call: TRBV5-1; j_call: TRBJ2-7; cdr3_nt: TGCGCCAGCAGCGGAGGGATTGGCAGTCCAAGCTCCTACGAGCAGTACTTC; cdr3_aa: CASSGGIGSPSSYEQYF
d_call: -; clone_size: -; v_call: TRBV19; j_call: TRBJ1-5; cdr3_nt: TGTGCCAGTAGTATGGCGACAGATAGCAATCAGCCCCAGCATTTT; cdr3_aa: CASSMATDSNQPQHF
d_call: -; clone_size: -; v_call: TRBV7-2; j_call: TRBJ2-5; cdr3_nt: TGTGCCAGCAGCTTTTCAGGGGTAGAGACCCAGTACTTC; cdr3_aa: CASSFSGVETQYF
d_call: -; clone_size: once; v_call: TRBV10-3; j_call: TRBJ1-1; cdr3_nt: TGTGCCATCAGTGCGCGGGGGGAGACTGAAGCTTTCTTT; cdr3_aa: CAISARGETEAFF
d_call: -; clone_size: few; v_call: TRBV28; j_call: TRBJ2-7; cdr3_nt: TGTGCCAGCCGTCTCCCGGGGGAGAGCTCCTACGAGCAGTACTTC; cdr3_aa: CASRLPGESSYEQYF
d_call: TRBD2; clone_size: -; v_call: TRBV7-3; j_call: TRBJ2-3; cdr3_nt: TGTGCCAGCAGCTTACGGGAGGGTACGCAGTATTTT; cdr3_aa: CASSLREGTQYF
d_call: -; clone_size: -; v_call: TRBV6-6; j_call: TRBJ1-5; cdr3_nt: TGTGCCAGCAGTCTACAGGGCAGGGGAATGAATAGCAATCAGCCCCAGCATTTT; cdr3_aa: CASSLQGRGMNSNQPQHF
d_call: -; clone_size: -; v_call: TRBV7-9; j_call: TRBJ2-7; cdr3_nt: TGTGCCAGCAGCTTTGGGGGCAGGGCCAACGAGCAGTACTTC; cdr3_aa: CASSFGGRANEQYF
d_call: -; clone_size: -; v_call: TRBV6-5; j_call: TRBJ2-2; cdr3_nt: TGTGCCAGCAGTTCGAGCACCGGGGAGCTGTTTTTT; cdr3_aa: CASSSSTGELFF
d_call: TRBD1; clone_size: -; v_call: TRBV9; j_call: TRBJ2-3; cdr3_nt: TGTGCCAGCAGCGTCCGGGACAGAGGCACAGATACGCAGTATTTT; cdr3_aa: CASSVRDRGTDTQYF
d_call: -; clone_size: -; v_call: TRBV2; j_call: TRBJ2-5; cdr3_nt: TGTGCCATCCGGGAGAATCAAGAGACCCAGTACTTC; cdr3_aa: CAIRENQETQYF
d_call: -; clone_size: -; v_call: TRBV7-9; j_call: TRBJ2-1; cdr3_nt: TGTGCCAGCAGCTTAATCGGGGGGCGAAAGACCTACAATGAGCAGTTCTTC; cdr3_aa: CASSLIGGRKTYNEQFF
d_call: -; clone_size: -; v_call: TRBV6-5; j_call: TRBJ1-1; cdr3_nt: TGTGCCAGCAAGCCAGGACAGTTCAACACTGAAGCTTTCTTT; cdr3_aa: CASKPGQFNTEAFF